Presented here are 12 T cell receptor beta chains from one specimen sequenced in a study of healthy donors' naive CD4 and CD8 T cells. Each TCR library used around 540 ng of total RNA and a linear amplification protocol. MiXCR was run by TCRdb on the reads, yielding one entry per CDR3 protein. This table holds 200,000 or so distinct CDR3 sequences, about four fifths found once. Sequencing was carried out using naive CD4+ and CD8+ T cells sorted from blood, pooled from several donors. The receptors were sampled from a pool of human donors in good health; the sample pools cells from several healthy donors.

This clonotype came up once. J is TRBJ2-2 and V is TRBV29-1, with 13 nucleotides matching TRBD2. With V trimmed by 2 bases and J by 7 bases, 1 base remained unmatched. The CDR3 has 14 amino acids. From germline, CDR1 is SQVTM and CDR2 ANQGSEA. CDR3 in DNA: TGCAGCGTTGAAAGACTAGCGGGAGGCGGGGAGCTGTTTTTT. Translating gives CSVERLAGGGELFF.

This clonotype was detected a few times. The CDR3 nucleotides read TGTGCCAGCAGTTTGACAGGGGATAACGAGCAGTACTTC. Protein product: CASSLTGDNEQYF. This chain links TRBV6-5 with TRBJ2-7; 8 bases line up with TRBD1. This CDR3 has 13 amino acids. V trimming: 4 bases; J trimming: 5 bases; junction bases outside the gene matches: 4. Germline V gene lookup returns CDR1 MNHEY and CDR2 SVGAGI.

The genes are TRBV18 and TRBJ1-1, with 9 bases fitting TRBD1. Unmatched junction bases numbered 6, after V lost 3 bases and J lost 1 base. Germline lookup yields CDR1 KGHSH and CDR2 LQKENI. The CDR3 is 16 residues long. CDR3 in amino acids: CASSPTGGWENTEAFF. The CDR3 DNA follows: TGTGCCAGCTCACCCACAGGGGGCTGGGAGAACACTGAAGCTTTCTTT.

This chain joins TRBV6-4 and TRBJ2-7; 9 nucleotides agree with TRBD2. This CDR3 spans 13 amino acids. The V gene's germline CDR1 is MRHNA and CDR2 SNTAGT. V was pared by 5 bases and J by 9 bases, with 8 bases of the junction left unmatched. The DNA for the CDR3 is TGTGCCAGCAGTCTCATTAGCGGGAGCGGGCAGTACTTC. It translates to CASSLISGSGQYF.

V and J are TRBV10-3 and TRBJ1-2, with no clear D. Germline CDR1 ENHRY, CDR2 SYGVKD. V was cut by 4 bases and J by 0 bases, with 15 bases left in between. The CDR3 contains 16 residues. CDR3: CAISASLGPPNYGYTF. The CDR3 DNA reads TGTGCCATCAGTGCCTCACTCGGACCTCCTAACTATGGCTACACCTTC.

This clonotype came up a few times. The chain links TRBV29-1 to TRBJ1-1; D uncertain. This CDR3 region has 11 residues. Germline V lookup: CDR1 SQVTM, CDR2 ANQGSEA. V lost 7 bases to trimming and J lost 4 bases, with 10 bases between them. For the CDR3, the DNA is TGCAGCGCCGATGGACGCACTGAAGCTTTCTTT. Its protein is CSADGRTEAFF.

The chain employs TRBV29-1 and TRBJ2-1; unclear D gene. The V gene lost 7 bases and the J gene lost 8 bases, with 9 bases spanning the gap. The CDR3 spans 10 residues. CDR1 and CDR2 from the germline V gene are SQVTM and ANQGSEA. CDR3 sequence reads: CSAPMDEQFF. In DNA form, the CDR3 reads TGCAGCGCCCCAATGGATGAGCAGTTCTTC.

The chain has TRBV18 and TRBJ2-6; D remains unclear. The germline V gene encodes CDR1 KGHSH and CDR2 LQKENI. The CDR3 totals 15 residues. V lost 3 bases and J 1 base, leaving 7 bases between the germline ends. The CDR3 protein is CASSPVGSGANVLTF. In DNA, the CDR3 is TGTGCCAGCTCACCTGTCGGGTCTGGGGCCAACGTCCTGACTTTC.

A remark on this clonotype: The junction departs from the called germline gene at one end, perhaps through a read error. This sequence joins TRBV19 and TRBJ1-1; D is uncertain. CDR3 length equals 14 residues. Germline V gene data show CDR1 as LNHDA and CDR2 as SQIVND (reference sequence). The CDR3 loop is CASSDYSLNTEAFF. CDR3 coding DNA: TGTGCCAGTAGTGATTACAGCCTGAACACTGAGGCTTTCTTT.

The J gene is TRBJ2-1, the V gene TRBV6-5; D is uncertain. V was trimmed by 0 bases and J by 3 bases, leaving 18 bases between them. The CDR3 length is 18 residues. CDR1 and CDR2 (germline): MNHEY, SVGAGI. For the CDR3, the DNA is TGTGCCAGCAGTTACTCGTTGCAGCAAGCCAAGATCTACAATGAGCAGTTCTTC. Translation gives CASSYSLQQAKIYNEQFF.

The J gene is TRBJ2-1, the V gene TRBV24-1, with D maybe TRBD1 (5 bases). The CDR3 extends over 16 amino acids. Germline CDR1 and CDR2: KGHDR and SFDVKD. The ends were cut back, 5 bases at V and 6 bases at J, with 19 bases in the middle. For the CDR3, the DNA is TGTGCCACCAGTGGGAGACAGACAGCCCCTCTCAATGAGCAGTTCTTC. Translating it yields CATSGRQTAPLNEQFF.

The table lists this clonotype with a few counts. This sequence joins TRBV5-1 and TRBJ1-3, with D tentatively TRBD1 (6 bases). From germline, CDR1 is SGHRS and CDR2 YFSETQ. The V end lost 2 bases, the J end lost 2 bases, and 14 bases lay between the germline ends. The CDR3 is 16 amino acids. CDR3 bases: TGCGCCAGCAGCTTCGCAGGGGCAAGCCCTGGAAACACCATATATTTT. This encodes CASSFAGASPGNTIYF.